This T cell receptor beta chain is drawn from a study of shared clonotypes between healthy human individuals (dated by TCRdb to the early 2020s). For context, the study as a whole: Three men and a couple of women, aged 18 to 49 years, made up the cohort. For each donor, three plates each were used for CD4 naive and CD4 memory, two plates were used for CD8 naive, and one plate was used for CD8 memory. Between about 0.8 and 8.9 billion PBMCs per donor were obtained by leukapheresis. Different laboratories and diverse techniques were used to prepare libraries and sequence TCR repertoires, to increase sequencing depth and limit assay-specific biases. Blood TCR repertoires of 5 or 6 healthy adults were deeply sequenced to estimate repertoire size and the extent of clonotype sharing between individuals. What the authors observed across the whole study: Incomplete sequencing was indicated by rarefaction of sorted-subset datasets, despite the large sequencing depth. Sampling was limited to blood, and TCR repertoires in tissue likely differ from TCR repertoires in blood. The small number of donors limited the genetic and exposure-history diversity represented. Naive subsets generally had larger estimated clonotype richness than memory subsets. Pairwise subsampling indicated that sequencing depth was expected to affect the degree of clonotype sharing among donors. Sharing across four donors was observed for approximately 4.6% of naive CD4, 3% to 3.5% of naive CD8, over 2% of memory CD4, and roughly 0.4% of memory CD8 clonotypes. Higher generation probabilities were observed for clonotypes shared by all four sorted-subset donors than for non-shared clonotypes.

TCR CDR3 regions were amplified from genomic DNA by multiplex PCR using the deep immunoSEQ assay. For each cell subset, the extracted genomic DNA was distributed evenly across all wells of several immunoSEQ 96-well plates, and each plate served as one replicate. For sorted subsets, each replicate PCR was loaded with roughly 190 ng genomic DNA, equivalent to roughly 30,000 T cell genomes. The purified libraries were quantified using a Qubit 3.0 fluorometer, sized with a Bioanalyzer 2100, and then quantified again using the KAPA Library Quantification kit. Every immunoSEQ 96-well plate was sequenced on a dedicated single-read 150-cycle Illumina NextSeq 550 flow cell. The study's own analysis went as follows. Because the immunoSEQ output included only junctional sequences and no quality scores, the filtering could not be the same as the filtering used for full-length reads. Sequences were annotated with PyIR, a Python wrapper for IgBLAST v1.9, using IMGT germline references to assign V/J genes and CDR3. Reads were filtered out if the reads had weak V/J assignments (E-value above 1e-6), no CDR3, stop codons, out-of-frame junctions, or ambiguous translated residues. V3J clonotypes were defined by identical inferred V gene, J gene, and CDR3 amino acid sequence. To compute the percentage overlap between repertoires, the number of shared unique clonotypes was divided by the size of the smaller repertoire. Three approaches were used to assess repertoire richness: RTK rarefaction, the Chao1 estimator, and Recon v2.1 estimates of unobserved clonotypes. Generation probabilities for all TCRbeta clonotypes obtained by the gDNA method from a handful of donors were computed using OLGA. This immuneACCESS table, as held by TCRdb, lists in-frame sequences with V and J called but not all clones. Of the missing ones, under half trace to an unresolved V gene in checked studies; the others have no known cause. From that table come the V and J calls and clone size; the DNA was used to work out D and trimming. Here the sample has millions of clones; about 95% occur a single time. Around 1.1% of the sample belongs to the ten largest clones.

CD8 naive samples consisted of CD45RO-negative cells that were positively selected for CCR7, yielding a CD45RA+CCR7+ population without TemRA cells. Healthy HIV-negative adults with no recently reported acute infections or vaccinations were included as donors. All donors were Caucasian adults living in Nashville, Tennessee, USA. Blood was obtained by leukapheresis, after which PBMCs were separated by Ficoll-Histopaque density gradient centrifugation and cryopreserved in liquid nitrogen vapor phase. Purity and quantity of every magnetically sorted T cell population were checked by analytical flow cytometry. Genomic DNA was isolated from every sorted fraction and measured by UV absorbance on a Nanodrop 2000c. This clone came up once. This receptor's antigen is unknown. Base qualities are not at hand, and no much larger clone is one base apart. Sequenced material: naive CD8+ T cells sorted from blood. The cell subset or site label corresponds to: CD45RA+CCR7+. The TCR sequence derives from a man aged 18 to 30 in good health.

The CDR3 sequence is CASSLFYRGGNEQFF. The base sequence is TGTGCCAGCAGTTTATTTTACAGGGGGGGCAATGAGCAGTTCTTC. The rearrangement joined TRBV28 to TRBJ2-1; possibly the D gene is TRBD1, per 8 matching bases. Inclusive of the bounding cysteine and phenylalanine, the CDR3 is 15 residues long. Solely the CDR3 DNA is kept, with 45 bases framed from the first base. V gives up 1 base and J gives up 6 bases, and the segment between their germline ends measures 13 bases. The germline V gene encodes CDR1 MDHEN and CDR2 SYDVKM. The variable domain in full, with residues beyond the CDR3 obtained from the reference TRBV28 and TRBJ2-1 genes, is DVKVTQSSRYLVKRTGEKVFLECVQDMDHENMFWYRQDPGLGLRLIYFSYDVKMKEKGDIPEGYSVSREKKERFSLILESASTNQTSMYLCASSLFYRGGNEQFFGPGTRLTVL.